This T cell receptor (beta chain) originates from a study of shared clonotypes between healthy human individuals. Clones were sequenced by immunoSEQ multiplex PCR, and TCRdb holds only the in-frame ones, with some missing. The sample has about 990,000 clones; around 78% are singletons. V shed 2 bases, J shed 6 bases, and the junction held 11 bases outside the gene matches. Germline V gene lookup returns CDR1 MDHEN and CDR2 SYDVKM. The CDR3 loop spans 16 amino acids. Sequences were obtained from memory CD4+ T cells from PBMCs. The subset denotes: CD45RA-negative fraction. V and J are TRBV28 and TRBJ1-2, with 8 bases fitting TRBD1. The sequence derives from a man younger than 35 in good health. Some clones in this sample may be carry-over from other donors' samples. CDR3 loop: CASSLQRQGAWNGYTF. The CDR3 coding sequence is TGTGCCAGCAGTTTACAGCGGCAGGGGGCGTGGAATGGCTACACCTTC.